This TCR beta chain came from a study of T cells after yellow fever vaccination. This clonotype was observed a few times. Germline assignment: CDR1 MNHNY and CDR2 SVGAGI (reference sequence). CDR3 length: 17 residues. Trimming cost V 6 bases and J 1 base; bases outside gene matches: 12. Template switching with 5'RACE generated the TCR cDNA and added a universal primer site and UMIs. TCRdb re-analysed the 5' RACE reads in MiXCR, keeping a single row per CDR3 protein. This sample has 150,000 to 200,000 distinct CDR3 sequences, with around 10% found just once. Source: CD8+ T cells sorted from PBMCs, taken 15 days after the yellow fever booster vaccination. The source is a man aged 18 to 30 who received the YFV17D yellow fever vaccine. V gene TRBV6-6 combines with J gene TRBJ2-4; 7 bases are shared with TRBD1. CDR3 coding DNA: TGTGCCAGCAGAACTCCCGGGACAGCCGGTGCCAAAAACATTCAGTACTTC. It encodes CASRTPGTAGAKNIQYF.